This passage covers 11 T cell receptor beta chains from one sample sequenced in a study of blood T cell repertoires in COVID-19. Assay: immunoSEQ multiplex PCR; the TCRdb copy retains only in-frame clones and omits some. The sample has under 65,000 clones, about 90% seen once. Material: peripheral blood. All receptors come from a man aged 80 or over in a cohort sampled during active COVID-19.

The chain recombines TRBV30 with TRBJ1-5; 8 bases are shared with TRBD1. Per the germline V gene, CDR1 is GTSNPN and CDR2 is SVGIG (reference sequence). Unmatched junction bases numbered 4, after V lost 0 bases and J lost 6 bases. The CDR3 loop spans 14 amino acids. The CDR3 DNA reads TGTGCCTGGAGTGTACAGGGGGGGGCTCAGCCCCAGCATTTT. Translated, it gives CAWSVQGGAQPQHF.

The CDR3 here is CASSAGTGYSNQPQHF. In DNA, the CDR3 is TGCGCCAGCAGCGCCGGGACAGGCTATAGCAATCAGCCCCAGCATTTT. J is TRBJ1-5 and V is TRBV4-1; 8 positions match TRBD1. V trimming: 5 bases; J trimming: 0 bases; junction bases outside the gene matches: 6. The CDR3 is made up of 16 amino acids. Per germline, CDR1 MGHRA and CDR2 YSYEKL.

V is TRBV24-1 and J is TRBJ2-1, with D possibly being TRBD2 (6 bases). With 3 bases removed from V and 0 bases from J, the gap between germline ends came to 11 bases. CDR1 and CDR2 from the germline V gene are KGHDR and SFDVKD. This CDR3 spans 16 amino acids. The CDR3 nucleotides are TGTGCCACCAGTGATCAGGGCGGGAACTCCTACAATGAGCAGTTCTTC. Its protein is CATSDQGGNSYNEQFF.

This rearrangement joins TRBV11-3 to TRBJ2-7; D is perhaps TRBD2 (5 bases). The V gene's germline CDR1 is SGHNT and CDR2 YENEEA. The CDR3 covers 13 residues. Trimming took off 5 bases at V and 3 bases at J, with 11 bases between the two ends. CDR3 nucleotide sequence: TGTGCCAGCAGCCTGCGAGAGGGCTACGAGCAGTACTTC. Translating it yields CASSLREGYEQYF.

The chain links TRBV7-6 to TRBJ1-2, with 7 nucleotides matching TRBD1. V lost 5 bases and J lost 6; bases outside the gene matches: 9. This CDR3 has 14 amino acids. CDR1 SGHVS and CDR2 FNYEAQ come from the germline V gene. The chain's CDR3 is CASSPSTGTDGYTF. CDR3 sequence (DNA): TGTGCCAGCAGCCCATCGACAGGGACGGATGGCTACACCTTC.

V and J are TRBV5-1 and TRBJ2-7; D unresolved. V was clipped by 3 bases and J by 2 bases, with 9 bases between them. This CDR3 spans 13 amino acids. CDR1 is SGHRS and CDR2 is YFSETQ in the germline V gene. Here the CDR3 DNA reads TGCGCCAGCAGCTCTCAGGTTACCTACGAGCAGTACTTC. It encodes CASSSQVTYEQYF. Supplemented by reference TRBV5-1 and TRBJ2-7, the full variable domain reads KAGVTQTPRYLIKTRGQQVTLSCSPISGHRSVSWYQQTPGQGLQFLFEYFSETQRNKGNFPGRFSGRQFSNSRSEMNVSTLELGDSALYLCASSSQVTYEQYFGPGTRLTVT.

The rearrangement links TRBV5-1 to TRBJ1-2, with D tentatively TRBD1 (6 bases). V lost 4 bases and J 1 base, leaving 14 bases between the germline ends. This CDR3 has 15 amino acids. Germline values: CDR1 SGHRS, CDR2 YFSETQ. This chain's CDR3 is CASSSGQPDNYGYTF. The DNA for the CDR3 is TGCGCCAGCAGCAGTGGACAGCCGGATAACTATGGCTACACCTTC.

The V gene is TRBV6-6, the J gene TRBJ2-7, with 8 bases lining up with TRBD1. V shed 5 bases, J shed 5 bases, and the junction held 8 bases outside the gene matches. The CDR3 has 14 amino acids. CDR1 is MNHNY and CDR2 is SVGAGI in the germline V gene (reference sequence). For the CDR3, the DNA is TGTGCCAGCAGTGGAAGGACAGGGAGAAACGAGCAGTACTTC. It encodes CASSGRTGRNEQYF.

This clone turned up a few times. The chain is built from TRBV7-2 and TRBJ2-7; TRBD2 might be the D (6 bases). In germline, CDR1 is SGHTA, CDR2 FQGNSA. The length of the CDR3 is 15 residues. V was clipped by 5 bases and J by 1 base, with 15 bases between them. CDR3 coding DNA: TGTGCCAGCAGCGCCCCCGGGACTGGATCCTACGAGCAGTACTTC. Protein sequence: CASSAPGTGSYEQYF.

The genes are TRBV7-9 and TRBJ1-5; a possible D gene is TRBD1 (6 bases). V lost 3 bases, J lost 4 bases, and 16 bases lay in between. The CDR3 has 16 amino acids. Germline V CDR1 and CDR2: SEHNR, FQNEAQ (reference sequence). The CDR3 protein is CASSFFRGGQNQPQHF. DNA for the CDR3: TGTGCCAGCAGCTTTTTTCGGGGGGGGCAGAATCAGCCCCAGCATTTT.

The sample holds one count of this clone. The CDR3 protein is CASSPGQGNQVYGYTF. The CDR3 nucleotides read TGTGCCAGCAGCCCCGGACAGGGGAATCAGGTCTATGGCTACACCTTC. This sequence joins TRBV11-2 and TRBJ1-2, with 9 bases that match TRBD1. This CDR3 is 16 amino acids long. The V gene end was trimmed by 5 bases and the J gene end by 4 bases; junction bases not matched to a gene: 11. Per germline, CDR1 SGHAT and CDR2 FQNNGV.